Below, one TCR beta chain is given with its context. Its cognate antigen is unknown. Germline CDR1 is SGHTA and CDR2 is FQGNSA. V trimming: 5 bases; J trimming: 8 bases; junction bases outside the gene matches: 10. The CDR3 consists of 16 residues. The data were taken from a study of cytomegalovirus exposure and HLA in healthy donors. PCR used 60 Vbeta primers and 13 Jbeta primers. The method was immunoSEQ multiplex PCR; TCRdb's version includes in-frame clones alone and lacks a portion of them. Of around 300,000 clones listed, more than 55% are singletons. Findings and caveats of the study: Analyzed later, most CMV-associated TCR beta chains appeared HLA-restricted. Links to common viral pathogens appeared, in a later analysis, for several of the most significant clusters. In terms of immune exposure information, only CMV serostatus was available. Later genetic work tied a missense DCLRE1C variant to beta-chain V and J trimming.

The chain uses TRBV7-2 and TRBJ2-1, with 12 positions matching TRBD2. The sequenced material came from PBMCs. This clonotype was sampled from a female donor in good health and CMV-seronegative. This CDR3 reads CASSVLAGGLVDEQFF. The CDR3, as DNA: TGTGCCAGCAGCGTACTAGCGGGAGGCCTGGTTGATGAGCAGTTCTTC.